The 9 T cell receptor beta chains below were found in one sample sequenced in a study of Ad26.COV2.S vaccination and SARS-CoV-2 variants. Described treatment: around 19 received Ad26.COV2.S at low or high dose, single or two shots; 5 received placebo; per-sample allocation not given. Specimen acquisition occurred on day 63 following the initial vaccine or placebo injection. The data were produced by immunoSEQ multiplex PCR, yet TCRdb's version contains in-frame clones alone and is incomplete. The sample records about half a million clones, 70% to 90% being singletons. The starting material was peripheral blood, obtained in a trial of Ad26.COV2.S vaccine versus placebo. These TCRs come from a person between 18 and 59 years old who received the Ad26.COV2.S COVID-19 vaccine or a placebo.

The gene calls are TRBV6-8 and TRBJ1-1; D may be TRBD1 (5 bases). The ends were cut back, 5 bases at V and 6 bases at J, with 25 bases in the middle. CDR1 is MNHGY and CDR2 is SAAAGT in the germline V gene. The CDR3 has 17 residues. The CDR3: CASSPGTAPLCLSEAFF. The CDR3 DNA is TGTGCCAGCAGTCCGGGGACCGCGCCCTTATGTTTGTCTGAAGCTTTCTTT.

This chain connects TRBV14 to TRBJ2-7; D may be TRBD1 (5 bases). The CDR3 is 13 residues long. Germline assignment: CDR1 SGHDN and CDR2 FVKESK. The V end lost 1 base, the J end lost 6 bases, and 10 bases lay between the germline ends. The CDR3 reads CASSQVGRAEQYF. As DNA, the CDR3 is TGTGCCAGCAGCCAAGTGGGCAGGGCCGAGCAGTACTTC.

This chain connects TRBV2 to TRBJ2-3, with D possibly matching TRBD2 (6 bases). The germline gives CDR1 SNHLY, CDR2 FYNNEI. This CDR3 comprises 14 residues. V was cut by 3 bases and J by 4 bases, with 11 bases left in between. The CDR3 region has the DNA TGTGCCAGCAGTGAGGGGGGTCGGCCAGATACGCAGTATTTT. This codes for CASSEGGRPDTQYF. Variable domain in full (rest from reference TRBV2 and TRBJ2-3): EPEVTQTPSHQVTQMGQEVILRCVPISNHLYFYWYRQILGQKVEFLVSFYNNEISEKSEIFDDQFSVERPDGSNFTLKIRSTKLEDSAMYFCASSEGGRPDTQYFGPGTRLTVL.

The chain has TRBV11-2 and TRBJ2-7; 7 bases map to TRBD2. V was clipped by 4 bases and J by 3 bases; unmatched bases: 9. Germline lookup yields CDR1 SGHAT and CDR2 FQNNGV. The CDR3 has 15 amino acids. The CDR3 sequence: CASSSPQGGSYEQYF. CDR3 sequence (DNA): TGTGCCAGCAGCTCCCCCCAGGGAGGGAGCTACGAGCAGTACTTC.

This chain links TRBV29-1 with TRBJ2-5, with D perhaps TRBD2 (6 bases). The CDR3 runs to 12 residues. Germline V gives CDR1 SQVTM, CDR2 ANQGSEA. Trimming removed 6 bases at V and 13 bases at J, with 21 bases between. CDR3 in amino acids: CSVGQRGGEGYF. The CDR3 DNA reads TGCAGCGTGGGCCAGAGGGGCGGGGAAGGGTACTTC. Filled out from reference TRBV29-1 and TRBJ2-5, the complete variable domain reads SAVISQKPSRDICQRGTSLTIQCQVDSQVTMMFWYRQQPGQSLTLIATANQGSEATYESGFVIDKFPISRPNLTFSTLTVSNMSPEDSSIYLCSVGQRGGEGYFGPGTRLLVL.

V is TRBV18 and J is TRBJ2-5, with D uncertain. The CDR3 runs to 15 residues. Germline V gene sequence: CDR1 KGHSH, CDR2 LQKENI. V was cut by 0 bases and J by 3 bases, with 11 bases left in between. The CDR3 here is CASSPPRKDEETQYF. Here the CDR3 DNA reads TGTGCCAGCTCACCACCCAGGAAAGATGAAGAGACCCAGTACTTC.

This sequence joins TRBV5-4 and TRBJ1-2; D perhaps matches TRBD1 (6 bases). Germline CDR1 reads SGHNT; CDR2 reads YYREEE (reference sequence). Between the trimmed V and J ends, which lost 1 base and 10 bases, there was a span of 14 bases. The CDR3 is 13 residues long. The CDR3 loop reads CASSLSGTPLYTF. For the CDR3, the DNA is TGTGCCAGCAGCTTGTCCGGGACACCTCTCTACACCTTC.

The rearrangement joins TRBV2 to TRBJ1-1; 8 positions match TRBD1. Trimming removed 6 bases from V and 11 bases from J; junction bases left unmatched: 14. Germline V lookup: CDR1 SNHLY, CDR2 FYNNEI. CDR3 length equals 14 residues. The CDR3 nucleotides are TGTGCCAGCAGCTACAGGGGGATGGCGGAAATCGCTTTCTTT. It specifies CASSYRGMAEIAFF. Together with reference TRBV2 and TRBJ1-1, the CDR3 gives the full variable domain: EPEVTQTPSHQVTQMGQEVILRCVPISNHLYFYWYRQILGQKVEFLVSFYNNEISEKSEIFDDQFSVERPDGSNFTLKIRSTKLEDSAMYFCASSYRGMAEIAFFGQGTRLTVV.

This chain uses TRBV27 with TRBJ1-2; D remains unclear. The CDR3 covers 15 residues. Trimming pared 6 bases from V and 0 bases from J, leaving 14 bases between. Germline V gene sequence: CDR1 MNHEY, CDR2 SMNVEV (reference sequence). The CDR3: CASSQKTGPNYGYTF. The CDR3 region has the DNA TGTGCCAGCAGCCAAAAAACCGGGCCTAACTATGGCTACACCTTC.